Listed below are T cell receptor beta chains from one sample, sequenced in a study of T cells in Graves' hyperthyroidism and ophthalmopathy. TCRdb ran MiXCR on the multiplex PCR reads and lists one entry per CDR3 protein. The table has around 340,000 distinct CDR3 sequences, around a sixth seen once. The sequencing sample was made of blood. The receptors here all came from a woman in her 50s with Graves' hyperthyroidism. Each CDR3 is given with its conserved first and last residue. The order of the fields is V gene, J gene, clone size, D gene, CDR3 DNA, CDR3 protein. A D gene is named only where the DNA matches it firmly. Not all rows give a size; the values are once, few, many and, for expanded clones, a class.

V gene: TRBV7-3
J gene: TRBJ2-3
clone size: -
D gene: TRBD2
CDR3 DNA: TGTGCCAGCAGCTTAACTGGTGGTAGCGGGGGCCACACAGATACGCAGTATTTT
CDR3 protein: CASSLTGGSGGHTDTQYF

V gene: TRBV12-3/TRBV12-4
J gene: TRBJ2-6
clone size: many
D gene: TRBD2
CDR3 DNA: TGTGCCAGCACCCGGGGGGGGTTCGGGAGCTCTGGGGCCAACGTCCTGACTTTC
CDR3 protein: CASTRGGFGSSGANVLTF

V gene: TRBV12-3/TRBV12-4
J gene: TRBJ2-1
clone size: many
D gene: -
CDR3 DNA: TGTGCCAGCAGCTCAGGTTTCGATGAGCAGTTCTTC
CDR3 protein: CASSSGFDEQFF

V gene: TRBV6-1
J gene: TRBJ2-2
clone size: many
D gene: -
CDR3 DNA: TGTGCCAGCAGTGAAGGCACAGACACCGGGGAGCTGTTTTTT
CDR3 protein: CASSEGTDTGELFF

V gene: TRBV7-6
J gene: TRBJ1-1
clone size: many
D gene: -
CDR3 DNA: TGTGCCAGCAGCTTATCGACGGGAGATGAAGCTTTCTTT
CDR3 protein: CASSLSTGDEAFF

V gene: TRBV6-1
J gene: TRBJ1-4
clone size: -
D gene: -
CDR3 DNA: TGTGCCAGCAGCTCTGGGTCAAAACTGTTTTTT
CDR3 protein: CASSSGSKLFF

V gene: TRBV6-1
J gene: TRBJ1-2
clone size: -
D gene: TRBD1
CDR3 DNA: TGTGCCAACACCCCGGGACAGGGGTATGGCTACACCTTC
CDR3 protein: CANTPGQGYGYTF

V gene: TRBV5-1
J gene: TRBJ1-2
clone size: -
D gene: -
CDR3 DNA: TGCGCCAGCAGCTTAGGTAGGGGGTCCGGCTATGGCTACGCCTTC
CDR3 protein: CASSLGRGSGYGYAF

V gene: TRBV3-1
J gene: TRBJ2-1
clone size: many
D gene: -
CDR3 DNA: TGTGCCAGCAGCCAAGCTTCAGGGACTGGCGAGCAGTTCTTC
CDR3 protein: CASSQASGTGEQFF

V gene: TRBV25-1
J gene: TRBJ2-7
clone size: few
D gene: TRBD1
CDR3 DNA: TGTGCCAGCAGACCCGGGACAGGCGCTACCTACGAGCAGTACTTC
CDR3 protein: CASRPGTGATYEQYF

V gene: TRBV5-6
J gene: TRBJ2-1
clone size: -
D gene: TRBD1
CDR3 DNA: TGTGCCAGCAGCTTGAAATCTAGACAGGGCAATGAGCAGTTCTTC
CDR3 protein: CASSLKSRQGNEQFF

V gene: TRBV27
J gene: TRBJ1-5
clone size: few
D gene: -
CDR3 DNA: TGTGCCAGCAGGATTACAGGGAATCAGCCCCAGCATTTT
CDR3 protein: CASRITGNQPQHF

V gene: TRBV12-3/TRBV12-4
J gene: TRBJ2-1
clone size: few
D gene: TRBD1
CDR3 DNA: TGTGCCAGCAGGGGACAGGACTACAATGAGCAGTTCTTC
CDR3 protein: CASRGQDYNEQFF

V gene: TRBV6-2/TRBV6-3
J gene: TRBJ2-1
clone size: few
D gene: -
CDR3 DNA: TGTGCCAGCAACCCTAGGAAGGGGAGCTCCTACAATGAGCAGTTCTTC
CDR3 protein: CASNPRKGSSYNEQFF

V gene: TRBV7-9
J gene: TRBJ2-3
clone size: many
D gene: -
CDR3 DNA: TGTGCCAGCAGCTCGGCGGATCAGGCAACAGATACGCAGTATTTT
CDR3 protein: CASSSADQATDTQYF

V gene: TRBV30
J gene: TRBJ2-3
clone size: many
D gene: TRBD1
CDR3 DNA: TGTGCCTGGAGTACACAGGGGGGTACAGATACGCAGTATTTT
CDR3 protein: CAWSTQGGTDTQYF

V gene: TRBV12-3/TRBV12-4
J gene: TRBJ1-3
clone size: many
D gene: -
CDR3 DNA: TGTGCCAGCAGTCCAGACTCTGGAAACACCATATATTTT
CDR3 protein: CASSPDSGNTIYF

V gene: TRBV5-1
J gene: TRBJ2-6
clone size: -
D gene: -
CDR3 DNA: TGCGCCAGCAGCTTGGATGGAAATGGGGCCAACGTCCTGACTTTC
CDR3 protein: CASSLDGNGANVLTF

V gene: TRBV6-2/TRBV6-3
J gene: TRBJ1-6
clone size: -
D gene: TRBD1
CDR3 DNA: TGTGCCAGCAGATTCCAGGGGGCTCGCAATTCACCCCTCCACTTT
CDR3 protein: CASRFQGARNSPLHF

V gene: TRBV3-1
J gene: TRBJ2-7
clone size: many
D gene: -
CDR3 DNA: TGTGCCAGCAGCCCTCGGGGTAGCGGACCTATCTCCTACGAGCAGTACTTC
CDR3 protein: CASSPRGSGPISYEQYF

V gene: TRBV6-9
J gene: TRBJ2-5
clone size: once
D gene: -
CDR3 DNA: TGTGCCAGCAGTTACTACCCAAATCAGGGAGGAGAGACCCAGTACTTC
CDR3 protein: CASSYYPNQGGETQYF

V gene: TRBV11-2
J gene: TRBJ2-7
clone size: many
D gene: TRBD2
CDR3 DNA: TGTGCCAGCAGCCCCTCCCTAGCGGGAGGGCCGGGTTCGGGAGAGCAGTACTTC
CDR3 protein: CASSPSLAGGPGSGEQYF

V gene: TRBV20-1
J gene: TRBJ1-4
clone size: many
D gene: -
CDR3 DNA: TGCAGTGCTAGAGGTCTTACCGGGGAAGGTGAAAAACTGTTTTTT
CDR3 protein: CSARGLTGEGEKLFF

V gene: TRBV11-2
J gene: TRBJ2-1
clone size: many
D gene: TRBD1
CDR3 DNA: TGTGCCAGCAGCTTTCCCCCGCCGGGACAGGGGCTATACAATGAGCAGTTCTTC
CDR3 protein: CASSFPPPGQGLYNEQFF

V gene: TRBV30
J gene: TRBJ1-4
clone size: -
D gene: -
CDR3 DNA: TGTGCCTGGAGTGTAATGGGCTCGTGGGGAGGTTCGGATGAAAAACTGTTTTTT
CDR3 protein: CAWSVMGSWGGSDEKLFF

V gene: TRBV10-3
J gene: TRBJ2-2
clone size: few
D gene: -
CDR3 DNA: TGTGCCATCAACGATCCCTTAGGGGAGGCGAACACCGGGGAGCTGTTTTTT
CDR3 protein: CAINDPLGEANTGELFF

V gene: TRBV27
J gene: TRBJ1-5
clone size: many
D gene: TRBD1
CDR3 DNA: TGTGCCAGCAGTACCATAGGACAGGGACATGCTCAGCCCCAGCATTTT
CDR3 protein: CASSTIGQGHAQPQHF

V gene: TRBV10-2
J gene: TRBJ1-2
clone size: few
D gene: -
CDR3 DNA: TGCGCCAGCAGTGAATTCAGGGAGGACTATGGCTACACCTTC
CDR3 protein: CASSEFREDYGYTF

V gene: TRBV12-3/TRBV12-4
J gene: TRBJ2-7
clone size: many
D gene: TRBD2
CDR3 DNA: TGTGCCAGCAGCTGGACTAGCGGAAACTCCTACGAGCAGTACTTC
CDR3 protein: CASSWTSGNSYEQYF

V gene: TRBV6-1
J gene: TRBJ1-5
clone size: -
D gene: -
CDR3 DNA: TGTGCCAGCAGTGAAGAAACGGAGTCCCTTAATCAGCCCCAGCATTTT
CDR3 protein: CASSEETESLNQPQHF

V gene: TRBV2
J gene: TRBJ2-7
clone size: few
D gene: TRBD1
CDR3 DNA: TGTGCCGGGGGGACAGGGCGGTACGAGCAGTACTTC
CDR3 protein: CAGGTGRYEQYF